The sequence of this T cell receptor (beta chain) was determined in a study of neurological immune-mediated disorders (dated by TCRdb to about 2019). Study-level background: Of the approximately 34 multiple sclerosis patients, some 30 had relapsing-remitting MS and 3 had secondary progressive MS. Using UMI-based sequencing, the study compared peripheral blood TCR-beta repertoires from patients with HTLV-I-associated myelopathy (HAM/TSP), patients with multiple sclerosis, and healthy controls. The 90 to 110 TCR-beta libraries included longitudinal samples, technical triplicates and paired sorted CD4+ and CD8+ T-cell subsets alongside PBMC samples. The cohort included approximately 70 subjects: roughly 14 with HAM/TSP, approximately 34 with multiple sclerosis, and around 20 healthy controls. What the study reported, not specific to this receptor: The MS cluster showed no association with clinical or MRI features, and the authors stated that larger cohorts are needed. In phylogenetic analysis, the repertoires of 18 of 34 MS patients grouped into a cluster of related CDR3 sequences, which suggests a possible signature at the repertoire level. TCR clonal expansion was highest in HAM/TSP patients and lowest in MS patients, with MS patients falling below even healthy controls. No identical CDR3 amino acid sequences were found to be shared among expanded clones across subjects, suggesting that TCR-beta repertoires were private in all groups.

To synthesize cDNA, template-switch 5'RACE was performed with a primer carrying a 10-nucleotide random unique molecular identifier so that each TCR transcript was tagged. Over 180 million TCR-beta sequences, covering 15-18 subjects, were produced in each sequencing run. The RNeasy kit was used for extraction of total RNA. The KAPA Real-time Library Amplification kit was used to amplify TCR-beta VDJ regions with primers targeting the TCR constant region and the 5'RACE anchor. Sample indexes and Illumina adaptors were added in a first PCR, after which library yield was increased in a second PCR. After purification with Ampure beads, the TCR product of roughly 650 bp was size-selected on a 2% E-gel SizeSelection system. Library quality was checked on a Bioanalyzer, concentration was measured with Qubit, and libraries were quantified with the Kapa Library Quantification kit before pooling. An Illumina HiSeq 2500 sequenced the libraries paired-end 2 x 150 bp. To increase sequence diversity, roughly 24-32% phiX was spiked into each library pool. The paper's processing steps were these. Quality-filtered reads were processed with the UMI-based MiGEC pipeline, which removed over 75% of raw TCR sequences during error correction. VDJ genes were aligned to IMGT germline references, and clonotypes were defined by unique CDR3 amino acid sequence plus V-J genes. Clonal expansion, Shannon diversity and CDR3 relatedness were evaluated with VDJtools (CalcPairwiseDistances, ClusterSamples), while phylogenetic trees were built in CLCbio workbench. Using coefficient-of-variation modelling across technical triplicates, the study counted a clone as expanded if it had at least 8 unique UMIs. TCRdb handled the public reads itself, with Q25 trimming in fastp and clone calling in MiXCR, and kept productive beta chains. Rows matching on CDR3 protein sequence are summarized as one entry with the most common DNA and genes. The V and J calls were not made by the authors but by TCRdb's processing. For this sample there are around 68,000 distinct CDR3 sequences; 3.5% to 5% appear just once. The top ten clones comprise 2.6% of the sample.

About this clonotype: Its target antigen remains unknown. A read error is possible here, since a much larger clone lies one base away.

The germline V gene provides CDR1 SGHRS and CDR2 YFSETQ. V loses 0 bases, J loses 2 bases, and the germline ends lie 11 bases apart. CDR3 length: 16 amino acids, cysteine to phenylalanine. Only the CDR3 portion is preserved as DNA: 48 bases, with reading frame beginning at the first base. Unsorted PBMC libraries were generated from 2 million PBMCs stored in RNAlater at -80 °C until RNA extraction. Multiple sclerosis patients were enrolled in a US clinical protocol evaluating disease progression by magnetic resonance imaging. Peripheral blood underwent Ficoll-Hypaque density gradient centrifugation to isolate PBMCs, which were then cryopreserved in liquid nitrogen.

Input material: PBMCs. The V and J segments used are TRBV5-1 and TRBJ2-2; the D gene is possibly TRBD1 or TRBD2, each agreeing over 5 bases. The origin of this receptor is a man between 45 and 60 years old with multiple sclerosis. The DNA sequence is TGCGCCAGCAGCTTGGCCTGGGGGAGTAACACCGGGGAGCTGTTTTTT. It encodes CASSLAWGSNTGELFF.